This T cell receptor beta chain was observed in a study of control samples from healthy donors and cancer patients (dated by TCRdb to the early 2020s). This clone was observed once. Its antigen is currently not known. The input lacks base qualities; no much larger clone sits a single base away. The CDR3 has 14 amino acids, counting the end cysteine and phenylalanine. Only the CDR3 portion is preserved as DNA: 42 bases, with reading frame beginning at the first base. Taken from the germline V gene, the CDR1 and CDR2 loops are MGHRA and YSYEKL. V is pared back by 0 bases and J by 8 bases, with 13 bases lying between the germline termini. The library came from the immunoSEQ multiplex PCR assay. As stored in TCRdb, this immuneACCESS dataset retains in-frame rearrangements with V and J assigned. A fraction of the clones does not appear; measured against another copy, unresolved V genes explain less than half of the discrepancy, and the remainder lacks a known reason. This sample has around 200,000 clones in its table, and about 93% of those were observed once. The ten top clones hold roughly 1.5% of the sample.

The origin of this receptor is a young man in good health. Sequencing input: blood. Rearrangement joined TRBV4-1 to TRBJ1-1, with the identity of the D gene unclear. The CDR3 region has the sequence CASSQESPLREAFF. Read as DNA, the sequence is TGCGCCAGCAGCCAAGAGAGTCCTTTAAGAGAAGCTTTCTTT.